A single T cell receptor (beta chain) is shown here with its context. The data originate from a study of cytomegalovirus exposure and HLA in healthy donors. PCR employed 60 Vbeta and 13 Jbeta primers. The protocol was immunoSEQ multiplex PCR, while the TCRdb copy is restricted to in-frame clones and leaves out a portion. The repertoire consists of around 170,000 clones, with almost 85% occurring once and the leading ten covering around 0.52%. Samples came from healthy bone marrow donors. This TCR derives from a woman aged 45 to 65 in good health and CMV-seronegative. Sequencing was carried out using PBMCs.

The CDR3 is CASSLDGGWVYEQYF. The CDR3 DNA reads as TGTGCCAGCAGTTTAGATGGAGGGTGGGTCTACGAGCAGTACTTC. The chain links TRBV27 to TRBJ2-7; D is perhaps TRBD2 (6 bases). The germline V gene has CDR1 MNHEY and CDR2 SMNVEV (reference sequence). CDR3 length equals 15 residues. Between the trimmed V and J ends, which lost 2 bases and 3 bases, there was a span of 14 bases.